The clone carrying this TCR beta chain was seen many times. No antigen is known for it. Germline CDR1 SEHNR, CDR2 FQNEAQ (reference sequence). Trimming took 1 base from V and 1 from J, leaving 8 bases between them. This CDR3 has 16 residues. This record comes from a study of T cell repertoires in cytomegalovirus infection. Study as a whole: From public TCR beta signatures came an indication of both CMV infection and matching HLA type. Study results and limitations: The study found HLA-C-restricted CMV-specific TCR beta clonotypes dominating the ex vivo response. The cumulative frequency of public TCR beta families distinguished individuals who carried CMV together with the relevant HLA.

One entry per CDR3 protein, called by TCRdb with MiXCR from the reads. The sample has over 300,000 distinct CDR3 sequences, roughly a sixth seen once. This clonotype originated in a human donor in good health (CMV status not recorded). Some clones in this sample may be carry-over from other donors' samples. The sample consisted of PBMCs. This chain joins TRBV7-9 and TRBJ2-6; no clear D gene. CDR3 nucleotides: TGTGCCAGCAGCTTAGATCGCCTATCTGGGGCCAACGTCCTGACTTTC. Amino acids: CASSLDRLSGANVLTF.